Here is one TCR beta chain with its context. This specimen comes from a study of blood T cell repertoires in COVID-19. The method was immunoSEQ multiplex PCR; TCRdb's version includes in-frame clones alone and lacks a portion of them. Of about 140,000 clones listed, 79% are singletons. The V gene's germline CDR1 is GTSNPN and CDR2 SVGIG (reference sequence). The CDR3 totals 14 residues. With 0 bases removed from V and 14 bases from J, the gap between germline ends came to 17 bases. This receptor was obtained from a man between 60 and 75 years old with acute or convalescent COVID-19. This chain uses TRBV30 with TRBJ1-6, with D tentatively TRBD1 (5 bases). Sequencing used peripheral blood. The CDR3 loop reads CAWSVLRARGSLHF. The DNA for the CDR3 is TGTGCCTGGAGTGTTCTCAGGGCCCGTGGATCCCTCCACTTT. The entire variable domain, with the rest obtained from reference TRBV30 and TRBJ1-6, is as follows: SQTIHQWPATLVQPVGSPLSLECTVEGTSNPNLYWYRQAAGRGLQLLFYSVGIGQISSEVPQNLSASRPQDRQFILSSKKLLLSDSGFYLCAWSVLRARGSLHFGNGTRLTVT.